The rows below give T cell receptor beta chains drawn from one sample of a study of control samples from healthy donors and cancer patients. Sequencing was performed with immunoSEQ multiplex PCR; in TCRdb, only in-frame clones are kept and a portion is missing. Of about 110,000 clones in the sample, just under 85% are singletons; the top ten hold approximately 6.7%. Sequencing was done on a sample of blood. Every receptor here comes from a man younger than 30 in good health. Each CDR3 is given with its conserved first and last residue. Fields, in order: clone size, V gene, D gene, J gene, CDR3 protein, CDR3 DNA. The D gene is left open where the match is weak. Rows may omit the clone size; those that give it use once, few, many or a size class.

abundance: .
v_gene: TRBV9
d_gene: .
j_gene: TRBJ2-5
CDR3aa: CASSLGQSETQYF
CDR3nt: TGTGCCAGCAGCCTCGGGCAGTCGGAGACCCAGTACTTC

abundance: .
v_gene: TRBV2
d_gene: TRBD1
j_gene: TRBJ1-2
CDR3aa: CASRGQVNNYGYTF
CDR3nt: TGTGCCAGCAGGGGACAGGTTAATAACTATGGCTACACCTTC

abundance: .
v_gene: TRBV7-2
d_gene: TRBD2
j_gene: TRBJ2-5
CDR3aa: CASSFIAGLQETQYF
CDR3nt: TGTGCCAGCAGCTTTATAGCGGGGTTACAAGAGACCCAGTACTTC

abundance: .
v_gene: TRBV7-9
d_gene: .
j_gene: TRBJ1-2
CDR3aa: CASSLALQGSANYGYTF
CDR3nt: TGTGCCAGCAGCTTAGCGCTACAGGGCTCAGCTAACTATGGCTACACCTTC

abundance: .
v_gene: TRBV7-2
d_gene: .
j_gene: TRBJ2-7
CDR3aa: CASSLDSVYEQYF
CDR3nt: TGTGCCAGCAGCTTAGATTCCGTCTACGAGCAGTACTTC

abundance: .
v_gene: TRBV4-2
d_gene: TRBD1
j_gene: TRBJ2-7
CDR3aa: CASSQGAGQGLHEQYF
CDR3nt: TGTGCCAGCAGCCAAGGGGCGGGACAGGGTCTCCACGAGCAGTACTTC

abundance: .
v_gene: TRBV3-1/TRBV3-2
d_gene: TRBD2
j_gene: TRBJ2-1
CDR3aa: CASSPGLAGDIYNEQFF
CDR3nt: TGTGCCAGCAGCCCCGGACTAGCTGGGGATATTTACAATGAGCAGTTCTTC

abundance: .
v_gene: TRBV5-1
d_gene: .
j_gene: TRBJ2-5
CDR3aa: CASSFVGETQYF
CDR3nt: TGCGCCAGCAGCTTCGTAGGAGAGACCCAGTACTTC

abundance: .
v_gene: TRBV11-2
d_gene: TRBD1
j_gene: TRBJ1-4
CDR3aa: CASRKQGARGEKLFF
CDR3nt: TGTGCCAGCAGGAAGCAGGGGGCGCGAGGTGAAAAACTGTTTTTT

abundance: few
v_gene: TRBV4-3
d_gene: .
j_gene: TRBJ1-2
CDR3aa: CASSQDLGRRGYTF
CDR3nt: TGCGCCAGCAGCCAAGATTTGGGCCGTCGTGGCTACACCTTC

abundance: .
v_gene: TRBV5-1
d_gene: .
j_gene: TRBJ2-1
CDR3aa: CASSLENTGDEQFF
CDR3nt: TGCGCCAGCAGCTTGGAAAATACAGGCGATGAGCAGTTCTTC

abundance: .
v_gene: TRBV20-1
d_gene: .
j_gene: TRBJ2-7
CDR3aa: CSASAGTVKYF
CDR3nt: TGCAGTGCTAGTGCAGGGACCGTCAAGTACTTC

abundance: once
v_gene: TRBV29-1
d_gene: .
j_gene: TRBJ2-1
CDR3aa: CSVEDSPEQFF
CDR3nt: TGCAGCGTTGAGGACTCTCCCGAGCAGTTCTTC

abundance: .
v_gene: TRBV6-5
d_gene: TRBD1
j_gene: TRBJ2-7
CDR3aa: CASIRQGGEQYF
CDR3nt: TGTGCCAGCATTAGACAGGGCGGGGAGCAGTACTTC

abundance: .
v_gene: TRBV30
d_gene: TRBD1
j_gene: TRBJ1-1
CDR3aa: CAWSAGQGPNTEAFF
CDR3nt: TGTGCCTGGAGTGCTGGACAGGGACCGAACACTGAAGCTTTCTTT

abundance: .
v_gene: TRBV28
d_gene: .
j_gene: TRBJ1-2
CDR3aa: CASSPPGGAGTF
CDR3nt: TGTGCCAGCAGTCCCCCGGGTGGGGCTGGGACCTTC

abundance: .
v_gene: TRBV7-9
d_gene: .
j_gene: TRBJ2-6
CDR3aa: CASSLGGLGANVLTF
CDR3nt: TGTGCCAGCAGCTTAGGCGGTTTGGGGGCCAACGTCCTGACTTTC

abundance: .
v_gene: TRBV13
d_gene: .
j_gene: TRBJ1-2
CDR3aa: CASRGRGWGYTF
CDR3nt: TGTGCCAGCAGGGGCCGAGGTTGGGGCTACACCTTC

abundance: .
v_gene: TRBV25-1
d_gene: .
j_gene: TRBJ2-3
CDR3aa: CASSDSHAGHGTDTQYF
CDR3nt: TGTGCCAGCAGTGATTCCCACGCGGGACACGGGACTGATACGCAGTATTTT

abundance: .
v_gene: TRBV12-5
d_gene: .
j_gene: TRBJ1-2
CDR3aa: CASGGLGYTF
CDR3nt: TGTGCTAGTGGTGGGTTGGGCTACACCTTC

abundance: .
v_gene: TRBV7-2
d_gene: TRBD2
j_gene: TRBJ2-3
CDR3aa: CASSLEGGLGYVDTQYF
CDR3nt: TGTGCCAGCAGCTTAGAAGGCGGACTAGGCTATGTAGATACGCAGTATTTT

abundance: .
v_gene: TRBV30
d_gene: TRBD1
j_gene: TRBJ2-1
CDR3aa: CAWSPGTGYYNEQFF
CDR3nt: TGTGCCTGGAGCCCCGGGACAGGGTATTACAATGAGCAGTTCTTC

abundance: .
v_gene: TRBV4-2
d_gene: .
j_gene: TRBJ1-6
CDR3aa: CASSQDVRGLDNSPLHF
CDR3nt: TGTGCCAGCAGCCAAGATGTACGGGGTCTCGATAATTCACCCCTCCACTTT

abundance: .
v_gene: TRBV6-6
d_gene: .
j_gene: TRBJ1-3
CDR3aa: CASVPAPGRTGNTIYF
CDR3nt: TGTGCCAGCGTCCCGGCCCCGGGAAGAACAGGAAACACCATATATTTT

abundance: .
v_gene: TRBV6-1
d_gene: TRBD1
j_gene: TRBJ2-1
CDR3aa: CASSEYSPGTGLGNEQFF
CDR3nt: TGTGCCAGCAGTGAATACTCCCCCGGGACAGGGCTAGGGAATGAGCAGTTCTTC

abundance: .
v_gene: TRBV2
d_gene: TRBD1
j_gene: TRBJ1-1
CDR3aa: CASSRQGVNTEAFF
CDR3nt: TGTGCCAGCAGCAGACAGGGCGTGAACACTGAAGCTTTCTTT

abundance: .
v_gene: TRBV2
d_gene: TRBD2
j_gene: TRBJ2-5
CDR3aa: CASSVSGGETQYF
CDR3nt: TGTGCCAGCAGTGTATCGGGGGGAGAGACCCAGTACTTC

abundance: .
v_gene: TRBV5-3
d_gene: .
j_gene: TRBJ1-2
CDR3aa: CARSSNGTKGYGYTF
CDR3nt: TGTGCCAGAAGCTCCAACGGGACAAAAGGCTATGGCTACACCTTC

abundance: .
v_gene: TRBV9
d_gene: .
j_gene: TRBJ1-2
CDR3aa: CASSVGPTFYGYTF
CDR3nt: TGTGCCAGCAGCGTAGGGCCGACCTTCTATGGCTACACCTTC

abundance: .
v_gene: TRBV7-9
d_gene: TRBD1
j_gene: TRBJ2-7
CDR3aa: CASSLDRGREQYF
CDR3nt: TGTGCCAGCAGCTTAGACAGGGGGCGCGAGCAGTACTTC

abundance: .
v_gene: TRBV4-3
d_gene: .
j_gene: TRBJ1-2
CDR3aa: CASSQGRSNYGYTF
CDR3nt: TGCGCCAGCAGTCAGGGGCGGTCTAACTATGGCTACACCTTC

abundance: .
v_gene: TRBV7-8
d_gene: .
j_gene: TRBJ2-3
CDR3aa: CASRQKRGGARDTQYF
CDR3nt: TGTGCCAGCAGACAAAAAAGAGGGGGGGCACGCGATACGCAGTATTTT

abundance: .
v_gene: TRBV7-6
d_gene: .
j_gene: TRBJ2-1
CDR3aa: CASSPREKGVNEQFF
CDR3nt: TGTGCCAGCAGCCCACGCGAAAAGGGGGTCAATGAGCAGTTCTTC

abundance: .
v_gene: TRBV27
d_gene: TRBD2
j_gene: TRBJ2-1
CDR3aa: CAPWPQRGIFHDEQFF
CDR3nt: TGTGCCCCCTGGCCCCAGCGGGGGATATTTCATGATGAGCAGTTCTTC

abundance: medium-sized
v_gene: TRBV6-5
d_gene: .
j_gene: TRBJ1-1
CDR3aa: CASSPRDKNTEAFF
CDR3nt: TGTGCCAGCAGTCCGAGGGACAAGAACACTGAAGCTTTCTTT

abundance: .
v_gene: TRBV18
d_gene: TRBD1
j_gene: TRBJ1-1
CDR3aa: CASSPAGGNTEAFF
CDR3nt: TGTGCCAGCTCACCGGCAGGGGGGAACACTGAAGCTTTCTTT

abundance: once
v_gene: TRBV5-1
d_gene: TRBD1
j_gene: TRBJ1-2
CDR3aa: CASSLGSGQGLRYTF
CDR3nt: TGCGCCAGCAGCTTGGGATCGGGACAGGGGTTGCGCTACACCTTC

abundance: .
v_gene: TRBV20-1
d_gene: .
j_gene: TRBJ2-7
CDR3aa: CSATLLYEQYF
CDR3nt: TGCAGTGCTACTCTCTTATACGAGCAGTACTTC

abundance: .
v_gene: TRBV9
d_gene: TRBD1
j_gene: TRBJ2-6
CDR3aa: CASSVRGGQGIPGANVLTF
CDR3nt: TGTGCCAGCAGCGTAAGGGGCGGACAGGGTATCCCTGGGGCCAACGTCCTGACTTTC

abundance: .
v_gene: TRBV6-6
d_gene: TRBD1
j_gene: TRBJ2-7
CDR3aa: CASTDSDRRYEQYF
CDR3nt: TGTGCCAGCACCGACTCGGACAGGCGCTACGAGCAGTACTTC

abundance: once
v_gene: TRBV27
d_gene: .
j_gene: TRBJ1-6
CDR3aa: CASSLDRGGKSPLHF
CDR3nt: TGTGCCAGCAGTTTAGACCGCGGAGGGAAGTCACCCCTCCACTTT

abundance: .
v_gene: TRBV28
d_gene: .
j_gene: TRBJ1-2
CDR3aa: CASSPPDVNLRGYTF
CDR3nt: TGTGCCAGCAGTCCCCCCGACGTGAACCTGCGTGGCTACACCTTC